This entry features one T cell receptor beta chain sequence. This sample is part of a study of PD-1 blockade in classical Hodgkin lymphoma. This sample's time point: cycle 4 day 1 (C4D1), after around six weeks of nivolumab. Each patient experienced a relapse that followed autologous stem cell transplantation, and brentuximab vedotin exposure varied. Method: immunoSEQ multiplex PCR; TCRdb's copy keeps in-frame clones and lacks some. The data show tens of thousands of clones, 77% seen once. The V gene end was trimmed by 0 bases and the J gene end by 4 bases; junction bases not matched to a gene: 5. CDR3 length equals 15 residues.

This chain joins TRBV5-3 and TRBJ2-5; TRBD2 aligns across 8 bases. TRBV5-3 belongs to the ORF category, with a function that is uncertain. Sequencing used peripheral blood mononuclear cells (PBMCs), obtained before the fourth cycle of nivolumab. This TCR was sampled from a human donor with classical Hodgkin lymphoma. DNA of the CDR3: TGTGCCAGAAGCTTGGGAGCGGGGGTGGGAGAGACCCAGTACTTC. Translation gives CARSLGAGVGETQYF.